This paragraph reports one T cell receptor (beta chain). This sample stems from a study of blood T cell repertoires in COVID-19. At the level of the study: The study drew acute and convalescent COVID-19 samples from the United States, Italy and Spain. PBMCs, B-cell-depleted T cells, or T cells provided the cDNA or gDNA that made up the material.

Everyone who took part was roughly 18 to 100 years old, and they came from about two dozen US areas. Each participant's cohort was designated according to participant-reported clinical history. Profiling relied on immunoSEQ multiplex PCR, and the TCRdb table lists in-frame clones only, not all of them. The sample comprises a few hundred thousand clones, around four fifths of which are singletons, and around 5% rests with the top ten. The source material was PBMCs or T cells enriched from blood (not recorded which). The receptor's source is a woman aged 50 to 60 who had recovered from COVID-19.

CDR3 DNA: TGTGCCAGTGGAGCACGTGAGGCCTCGCGTGCCCAGCATTTT. Encoded protein: CASGAREASRAQHF. The chain recombines TRBV19 with TRBJ1-5; no reliable D call. This CDR3 is built from 14 residues. The V end was cut by 8 bases, the J end by 11 bases, with 22 bases between. Germline-derived CDR1 and CDR2 are LNHDA and SQIVND (reference sequence).